This T cell receptor (beta chain) is from a study of spatial heterogeneity in lung cancer. Study-level information: A consistent excess of beta-chain over alpha-chain sequences was detected. Whole-study results and caveats: Compared with follow-up, resection was when ubiquitous expanded tumor TCRs appeared in blood more.

Using its own MiXCR run on the 5' RACE reads, TCRdb lists one record per CDR3 protein. The data contain about 95,000 distinct CDR3 sequences, 7.5% to 10% of them seen just once; the ten biggest clones take up 6.9%. Time point denoted: sample taken at primary tumor resection. Unsorted samples of tumor, nontumor lung or frozen PBMC had their whole RNA sequenced. The cohort: 70 to 75 early-stage, untreated non-small cell lung cancer patients. This clonotype was observed a few times. What it binds is unknown. V lost 1 base, J lost 5 bases, and 10 bases lay in between. The CDR3 has 14 residues. The germline V gene has CDR1 SGHRS and CDR2 YFSETQ.

The receptor's source is a male donor with early-stage non-small cell lung cancer. This material consisted of PBMCs, taken at surgery. The V call is TRBV5-1, the J call TRBJ1-5; unclear D gene. The CDR3 spells CASSLIGSDQPQHF. The CDR3 bases are TGCGCCAGCAGCTTGATAGGGTCTGATCAGCCCCAGCATTTT.